This is a list of T cell receptor beta chains from one sample in a study of identical twins. MiXCR, run by TCRdb on the 5' RACE reads, gives a single entry per CDR3 protein. This sample has some 1,600,000 distinct CDR3 sequences, with about 31% found just once. The source material was cord blood. The origin of the receptors is a newborn girl in good health. The CDR3 runs from the conserved cysteine through the conserved F or W. Fields, in order: D gene, clone size, J gene, V gene, CDR3 DNA, CDR3 protein. D genes are given only for firm matches. Not every row has a clone size; where given, it reads once, few, many or a size class.

d_gene: NA
abundance: NA
j_gene: TRBJ1-6
v_gene: TRBV27
CDR3nt: TGTGCCAGCAGTTTTCAGCGAGATTCACCCCTCCACTTT
CDR3aa: CASSFQRDSPLHF

d_gene: NA
abundance: NA
j_gene: TRBJ2-1
v_gene: TRBV5-1
CDR3nt: TGCGCCAGCAGAAGTACGACTCCGATGCCTAGTGAGCAGTTCTTC
CDR3aa: CASRSTTPMPSEQFF

d_gene: TRBD2
abundance: NA
j_gene: TRBJ2-4
v_gene: TRBV20-1
CDR3nt: TGCAGTGCTAGAGGGTTAGCGGGGTGGAACATTCAGTACTTC
CDR3aa: CSARGLAGWNIQYF

d_gene: NA
abundance: few
j_gene: TRBJ2-1
v_gene: TRBV28
CDR3nt: TGTGCCAGCAGTTTAATTAGATTCCTCTACAATGAGCAGTTCTTC
CDR3aa: CASSLIRFLYNEQFF

d_gene: NA
abundance: NA
j_gene: TRBJ2-3
v_gene: TRBV4-2
CDR3nt: TGTGCCAGCAGCCAAGATGAGGTCGATAGCACAGATACGCAGTATTTT
CDR3aa: CASSQDEVDSTDTQYF

d_gene: TRBD1
abundance: NA
j_gene: TRBJ2-7
v_gene: TRBV28
CDR3nt: TGTGCCAGCAGTCATAGAGGGCTAAACAGGGGAAGCAACCACGAGCAGTACTTC
CDR3aa: CASSHRGLNRGSNHEQYF

d_gene: TRBD2
abundance: NA
j_gene: TRBJ2-7
v_gene: TRBV19
CDR3nt: TGTGCCAGTTCTCGTCAGACTAGCGGGGCCTACGAGCAGTACTTC
CDR3aa: CASSRQTSGAYEQYF

d_gene: TRBD2
abundance: NA
j_gene: TRBJ2-3
v_gene: TRBV5-6
CDR3nt: TGTGCCAGCAGCTTGGTGACTAGCGTTACAGATACGCAGTATTTT
CDR3aa: CASSLVTSVTDTQYF

d_gene: NA
abundance: few
j_gene: TRBJ2-7
v_gene: TRBV7-2
CDR3nt: TGTGCCAGCAGGCCGGGAGCTGGGTACGAGCAGTACTTC
CDR3aa: CASRPGAGYEQYF

d_gene: NA
abundance: NA
j_gene: TRBJ2-7
v_gene: TRBV6-1
CDR3nt: TGTGCCAGCAGGGACGGTCACAATGAGCAGTACTTC
CDR3aa: CASRDGHNEQYF

d_gene: NA
abundance: few
j_gene: TRBJ2-3
v_gene: TRBV24-1
CDR3nt: TGTGCCACCAGTGACACGACTAGCACAGATACGCAGTATTTT
CDR3aa: CATSDTTSTDTQYF

d_gene: NA
abundance: few
j_gene: TRBJ1-2
v_gene: TRBV4-1
CDR3nt: TGCGCCAGCAGCCAGCCACAGTCTAACTATGGCTACACCTTC
CDR3aa: CASSQPQSNYGYTF

d_gene: NA
abundance: NA
j_gene: TRBJ1-2
v_gene: TRBV7-2
CDR3nt: TGTGCCAGCAGCTTACAAAGGACAGCCTTCTATGGCTACACCTTC
CDR3aa: CASSLQRTAFYGYTF

d_gene: NA
abundance: NA
j_gene: TRBJ1-2
v_gene: TRBV5-1
CDR3nt: TGCGCCAGCAGCTTGGTAACGGAAGCTAACTATGGCTACACCTTC
CDR3aa: CASSLVTEANYGYTF

d_gene: NA
abundance: NA
j_gene: TRBJ1-1
v_gene: TRBV10-3
CDR3nt: TGTGCCATCAGTGATACAGAGAGGACTGAAGCTTTCTTT
CDR3aa: CAISDTERTEAFF

d_gene: NA
abundance: NA
j_gene: TRBJ2-3
v_gene: TRBV5-5
CDR3nt: TGTGCCAGCAGCTTGAATTCCCCGGCAGGGTTGGGGACAGATACGCAGTATTTT
CDR3aa: CASSLNSPAGLGTDTQYF

d_gene: NA
abundance: once
j_gene: TRBJ2-3
v_gene: TRBV20-1
CDR3nt: TGCAGTGCTAGATCATCTAGGCCAGATACGCAGTATTTT
CDR3aa: CSARSSRPDTQYF

d_gene: NA
abundance: NA
j_gene: TRBJ2-2
v_gene: TRBV7-9
CDR3nt: TGTGCCAGCAGCTTATCGGGAGCGGGCGGGGAGCTGTTTTTT
CDR3aa: CASSLSGAGGELFF

d_gene: NA
abundance: few
j_gene: TRBJ2-3
v_gene: TRBV10-3
CDR3nt: TGTGCCATCAGGCCCAACGGGAGAGATACGCAGTATTTT
CDR3aa: CAIRPNGRDTQYF

d_gene: NA
abundance: NA
j_gene: TRBJ1-1
v_gene: TRBV25-1
CDR3nt: TGTGCCAGACAGAACACTGAAGCTTTCTTT
CDR3aa: CARQNTEAFF

d_gene: TRBD2
abundance: NA
j_gene: TRBJ2-7
v_gene: TRBV11-2
CDR3nt: TGTGCCAGCAGCTTAAGGGGACTAGCTTCCTACAATGAGCAGTACTTC
CDR3aa: CASSLRGLASYNEQYF

d_gene: TRBD2
abundance: many
j_gene: TRBJ2-3
v_gene: TRBV6-6
CDR3nt: TGTGCCAGCATCGCGGGAGGGAGCACAGATACGCAGTATTTT
CDR3aa: CASIAGGSTDTQYF

d_gene: TRBD2
abundance: few
j_gene: TRBJ2-3
v_gene: TRBV5-1
CDR3nt: TGCGCCAGCAGCCCCCTAGCGGGGACTAGCACAGATACGCAGTATTTT
CDR3aa: CASSPLAGTSTDTQYF

d_gene: NA
abundance: once
j_gene: TRBJ1-5
v_gene: TRBV7-9
CDR3nt: TGTGCCGGCAGCTTGGGTGGGAGCAATCAGCCCCAGCATTTT
CDR3aa: CAGSLGGSNQPQHF

d_gene: NA
abundance: NA
j_gene: TRBJ1-4
v_gene: TRBV20-1
CDR3nt: TGCAGTGCTAGAAGGGAAAAACTGTTTTTT
CDR3aa: CSARREKLFF

d_gene: TRBD2
abundance: few
j_gene: TRBJ2-3
v_gene: TRBV7-2
CDR3nt: TGTGCCAGCAGCTTCGACGGGAGGACAGATACGCAGTATTTT
CDR3aa: CASSFDGRTDTQYF

d_gene: TRBD2
abundance: NA
j_gene: TRBJ2-7
v_gene: TRBV12-3/TRBV12-4
CDR3nt: TGTGCCGGCAGTTTGAAGGGACTAGCGGTCTACGAGCAGTACTTC
CDR3aa: CAGSLKGLAVYEQYF

d_gene: NA
abundance: NA
j_gene: TRBJ1-5
v_gene: TRBV29-1
CDR3nt: TGCAGCGTTAGTTCTGGGAGCAATCAGCCCCAGCATTTT
CDR3aa: CSVSSGSNQPQHF

d_gene: TRBD2
abundance: NA
j_gene: TRBJ2-3
v_gene: TRBV4-2
CDR3nt: TGTGCCAGCAGCCTGCTAGCGGGAGGGCCCCGGGAAGATACGCAGTATTTT
CDR3aa: CASSLLAGGPREDTQYF

d_gene: NA
abundance: few
j_gene: TRBJ2-5
v_gene: TRBV10-3
CDR3nt: TGTGCCATCAGAAAGATCGGGCCGCCCTACAATGAGCAGTACTTC
CDR3aa: CAIRKIGPPYNEQYF